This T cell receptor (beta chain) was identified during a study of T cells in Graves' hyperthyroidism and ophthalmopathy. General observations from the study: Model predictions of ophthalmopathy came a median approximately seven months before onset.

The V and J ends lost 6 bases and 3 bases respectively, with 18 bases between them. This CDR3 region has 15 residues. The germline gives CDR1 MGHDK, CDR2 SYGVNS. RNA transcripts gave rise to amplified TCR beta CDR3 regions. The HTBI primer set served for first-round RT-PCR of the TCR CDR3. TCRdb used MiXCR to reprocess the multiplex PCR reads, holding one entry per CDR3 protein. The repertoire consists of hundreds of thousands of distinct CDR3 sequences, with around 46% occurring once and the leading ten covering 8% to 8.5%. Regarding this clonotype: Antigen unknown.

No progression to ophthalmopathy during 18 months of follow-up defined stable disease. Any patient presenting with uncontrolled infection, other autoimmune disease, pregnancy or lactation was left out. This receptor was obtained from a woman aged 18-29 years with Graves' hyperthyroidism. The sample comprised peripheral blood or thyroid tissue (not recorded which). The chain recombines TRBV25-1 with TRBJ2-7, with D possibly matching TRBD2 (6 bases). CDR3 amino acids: CASSQGPGVSYEQYF. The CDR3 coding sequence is TGTGCCAGCAGCCAAGGTCCGGGGGTCAGCTACGAGCAGTACTTC.